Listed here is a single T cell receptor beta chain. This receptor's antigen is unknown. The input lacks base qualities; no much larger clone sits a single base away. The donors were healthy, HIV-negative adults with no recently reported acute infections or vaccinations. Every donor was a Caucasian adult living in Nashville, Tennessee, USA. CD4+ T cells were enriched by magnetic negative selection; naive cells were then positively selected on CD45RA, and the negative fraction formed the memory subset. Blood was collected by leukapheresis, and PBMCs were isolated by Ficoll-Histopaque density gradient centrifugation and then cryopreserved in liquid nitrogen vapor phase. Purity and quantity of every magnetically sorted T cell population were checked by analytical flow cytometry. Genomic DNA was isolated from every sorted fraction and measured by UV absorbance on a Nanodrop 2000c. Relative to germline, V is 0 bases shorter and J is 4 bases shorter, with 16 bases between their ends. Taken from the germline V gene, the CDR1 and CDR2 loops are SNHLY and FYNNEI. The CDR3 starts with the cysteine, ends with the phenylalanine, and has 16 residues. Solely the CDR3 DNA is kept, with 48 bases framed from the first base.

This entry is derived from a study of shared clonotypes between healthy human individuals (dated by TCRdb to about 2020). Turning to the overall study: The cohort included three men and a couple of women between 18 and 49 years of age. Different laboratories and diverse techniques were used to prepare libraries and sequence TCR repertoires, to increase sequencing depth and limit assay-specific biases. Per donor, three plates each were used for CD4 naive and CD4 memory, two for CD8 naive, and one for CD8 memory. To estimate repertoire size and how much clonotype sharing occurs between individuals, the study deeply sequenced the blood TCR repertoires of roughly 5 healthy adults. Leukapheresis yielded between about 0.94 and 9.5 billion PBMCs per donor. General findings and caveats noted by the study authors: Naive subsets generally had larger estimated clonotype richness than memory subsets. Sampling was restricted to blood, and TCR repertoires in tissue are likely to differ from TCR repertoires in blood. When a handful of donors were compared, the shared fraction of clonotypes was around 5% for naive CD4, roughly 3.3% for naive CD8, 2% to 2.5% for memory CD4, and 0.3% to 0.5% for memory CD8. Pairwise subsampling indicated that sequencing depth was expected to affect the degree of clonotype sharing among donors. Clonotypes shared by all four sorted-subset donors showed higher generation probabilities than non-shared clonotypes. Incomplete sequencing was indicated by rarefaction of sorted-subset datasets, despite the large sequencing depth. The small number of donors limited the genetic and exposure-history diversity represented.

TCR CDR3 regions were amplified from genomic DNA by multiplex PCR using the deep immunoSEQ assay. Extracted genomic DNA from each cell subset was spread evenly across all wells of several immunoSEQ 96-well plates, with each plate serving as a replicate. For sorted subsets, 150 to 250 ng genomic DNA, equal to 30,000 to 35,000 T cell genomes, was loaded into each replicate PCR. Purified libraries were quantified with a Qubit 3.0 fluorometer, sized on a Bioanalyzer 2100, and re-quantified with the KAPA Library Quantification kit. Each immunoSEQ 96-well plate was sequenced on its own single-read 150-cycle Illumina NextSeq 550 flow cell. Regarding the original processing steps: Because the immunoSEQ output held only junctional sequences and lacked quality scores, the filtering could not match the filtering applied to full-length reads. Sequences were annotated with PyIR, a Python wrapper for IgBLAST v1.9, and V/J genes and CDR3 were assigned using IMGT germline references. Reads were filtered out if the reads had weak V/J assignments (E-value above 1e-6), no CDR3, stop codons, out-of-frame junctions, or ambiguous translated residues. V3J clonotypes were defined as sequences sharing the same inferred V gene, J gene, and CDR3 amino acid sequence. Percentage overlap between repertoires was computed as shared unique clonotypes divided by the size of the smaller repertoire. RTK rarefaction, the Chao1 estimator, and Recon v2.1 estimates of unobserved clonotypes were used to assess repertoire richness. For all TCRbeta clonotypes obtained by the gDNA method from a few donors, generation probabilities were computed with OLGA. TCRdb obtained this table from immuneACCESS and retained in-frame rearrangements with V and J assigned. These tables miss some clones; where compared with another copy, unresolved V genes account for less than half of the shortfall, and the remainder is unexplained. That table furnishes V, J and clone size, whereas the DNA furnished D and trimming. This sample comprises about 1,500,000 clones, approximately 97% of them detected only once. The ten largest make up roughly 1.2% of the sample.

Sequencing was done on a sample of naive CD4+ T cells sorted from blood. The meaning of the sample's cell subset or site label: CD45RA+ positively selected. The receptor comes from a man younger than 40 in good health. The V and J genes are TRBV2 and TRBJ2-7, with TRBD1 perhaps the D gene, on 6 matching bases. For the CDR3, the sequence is CASSEALQGKRYEQYF. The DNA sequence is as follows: TGTGCCAGCAGTGAAGCGCTCCAGGGGAAACGTTACGAGCAGTACTTC.